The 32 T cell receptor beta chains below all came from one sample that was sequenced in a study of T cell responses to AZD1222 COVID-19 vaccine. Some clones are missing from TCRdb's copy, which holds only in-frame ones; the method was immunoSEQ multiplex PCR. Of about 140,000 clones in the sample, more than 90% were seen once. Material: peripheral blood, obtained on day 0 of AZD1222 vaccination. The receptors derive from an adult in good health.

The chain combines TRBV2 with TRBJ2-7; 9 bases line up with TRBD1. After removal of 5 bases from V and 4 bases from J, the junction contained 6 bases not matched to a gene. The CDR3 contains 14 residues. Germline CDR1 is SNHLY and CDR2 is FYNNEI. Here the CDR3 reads CASSTYRGPYEQYF. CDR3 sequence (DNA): TGTGCCAGCAGTACCTACAGGGGGCCTTACGAGCAGTACTTC.

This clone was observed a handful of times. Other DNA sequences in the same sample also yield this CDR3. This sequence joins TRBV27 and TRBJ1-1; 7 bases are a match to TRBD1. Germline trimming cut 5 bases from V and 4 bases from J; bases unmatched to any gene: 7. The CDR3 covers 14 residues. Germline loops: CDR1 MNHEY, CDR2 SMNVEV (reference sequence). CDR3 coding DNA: TGTGCCAGCAGTCTAAACAGGGGAAGCACTGAAGCTTTCTTT. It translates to CASSLNRGSTEAFF.

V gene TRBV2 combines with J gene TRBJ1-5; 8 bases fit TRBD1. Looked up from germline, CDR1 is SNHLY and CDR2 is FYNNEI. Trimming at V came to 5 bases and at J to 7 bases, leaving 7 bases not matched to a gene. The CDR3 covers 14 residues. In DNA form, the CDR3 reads TGTGCCAGCAGTAAGGACAGGGCAGGACAGCCCCAGCATTTT. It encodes CASSKDRAGQPQHF.

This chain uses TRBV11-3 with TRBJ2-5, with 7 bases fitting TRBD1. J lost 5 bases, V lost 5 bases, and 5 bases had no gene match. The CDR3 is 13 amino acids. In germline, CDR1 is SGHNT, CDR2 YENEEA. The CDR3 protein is CASSKTGVETQYF. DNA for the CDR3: TGTGCCAGCAGCAAAACAGGGGTGGAGACCCAGTACTTC.

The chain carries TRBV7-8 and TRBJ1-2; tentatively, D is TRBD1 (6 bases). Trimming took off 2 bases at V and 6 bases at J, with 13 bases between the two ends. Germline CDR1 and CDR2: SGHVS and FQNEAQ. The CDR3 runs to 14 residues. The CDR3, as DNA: TGTGCCAGCAGCTTATCGGTGGGGGCGAATGGCTACACCTTC. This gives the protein CASSLSVGANGYTF.

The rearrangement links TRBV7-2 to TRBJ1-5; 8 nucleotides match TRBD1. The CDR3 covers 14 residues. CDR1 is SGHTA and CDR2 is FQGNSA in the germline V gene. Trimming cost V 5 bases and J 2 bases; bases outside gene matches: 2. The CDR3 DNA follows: TGTGCCAGCAGCGTGACAGGGGGCAATCAGCCCCAGCATTTT. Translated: CASSVTGGNQPQHF.

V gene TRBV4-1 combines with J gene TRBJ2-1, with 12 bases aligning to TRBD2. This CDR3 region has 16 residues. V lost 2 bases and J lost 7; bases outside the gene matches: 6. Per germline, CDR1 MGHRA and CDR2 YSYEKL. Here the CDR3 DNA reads TGCGCCAGCAGCCAATCCGGACTAGCGGGAAAGAATGAGCAGTTCTTC. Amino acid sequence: CASSQSGLAGKNEQFF.

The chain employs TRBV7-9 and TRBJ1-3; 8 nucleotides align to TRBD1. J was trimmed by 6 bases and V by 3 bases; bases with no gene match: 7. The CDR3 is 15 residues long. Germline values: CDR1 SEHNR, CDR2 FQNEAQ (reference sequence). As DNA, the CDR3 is TGTGCCAGCAGCTTGTCAGGGGGCTCAGAAAACACCATATATTTT. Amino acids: CASSLSGGSENTIYF.

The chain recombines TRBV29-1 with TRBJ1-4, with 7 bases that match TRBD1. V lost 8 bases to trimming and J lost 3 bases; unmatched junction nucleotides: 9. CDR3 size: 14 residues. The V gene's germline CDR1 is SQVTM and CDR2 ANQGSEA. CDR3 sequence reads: CSIVGTEPNEKLFF. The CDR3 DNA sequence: TGCAGCATCGTCGGGACAGAACCTAATGAAAAACTGTTTTTT.

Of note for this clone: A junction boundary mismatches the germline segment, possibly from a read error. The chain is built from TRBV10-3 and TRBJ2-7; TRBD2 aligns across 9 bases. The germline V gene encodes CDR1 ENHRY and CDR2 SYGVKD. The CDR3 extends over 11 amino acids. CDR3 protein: CAISGLAGWDF. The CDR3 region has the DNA TGTGCCATCAGTGGGCTAGCGGGATGGGACTTC.

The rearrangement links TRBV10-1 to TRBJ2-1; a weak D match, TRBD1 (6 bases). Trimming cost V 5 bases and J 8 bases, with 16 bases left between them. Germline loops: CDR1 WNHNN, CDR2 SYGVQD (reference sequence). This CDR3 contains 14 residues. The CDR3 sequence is CASSSGTSLDEQFF. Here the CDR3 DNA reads TGCGCCAGCAGTTCCGGGACATCGCTCGATGAGCAGTTCTTC.

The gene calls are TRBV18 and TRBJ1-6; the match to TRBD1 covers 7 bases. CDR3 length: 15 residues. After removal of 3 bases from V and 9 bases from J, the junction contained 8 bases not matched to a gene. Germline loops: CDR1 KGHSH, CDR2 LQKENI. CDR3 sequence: CASSPGDRWSSPLHF. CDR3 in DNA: TGTGCCAGCTCACCTGGGGACAGATGGAGTTCACCCCTCCACTTT.

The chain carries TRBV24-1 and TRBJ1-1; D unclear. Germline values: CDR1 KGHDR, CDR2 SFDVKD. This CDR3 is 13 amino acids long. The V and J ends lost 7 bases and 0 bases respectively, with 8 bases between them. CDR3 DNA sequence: TGTGCCACCAGCAATAACATGAACACTGAAGCTTTCTTT. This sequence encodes CATSNNMNTEAFF.

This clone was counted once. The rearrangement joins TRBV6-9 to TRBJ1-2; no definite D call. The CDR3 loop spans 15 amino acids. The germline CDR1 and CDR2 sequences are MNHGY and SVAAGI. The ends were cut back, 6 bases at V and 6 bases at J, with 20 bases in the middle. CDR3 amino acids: CASRSYRPPANGYTF. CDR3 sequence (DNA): TGTGCCAGCAGGTCGTATAGGCCGCCAGCCAATGGCTACACCTTC.

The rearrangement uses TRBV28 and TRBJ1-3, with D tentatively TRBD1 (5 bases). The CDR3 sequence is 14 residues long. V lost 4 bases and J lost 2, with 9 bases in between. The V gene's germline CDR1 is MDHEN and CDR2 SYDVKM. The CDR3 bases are TGTGCCAGCAGTTCGGGGGGTCCTGGAAACACCATATATTTT. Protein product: CASSSGGPGNTIYF.

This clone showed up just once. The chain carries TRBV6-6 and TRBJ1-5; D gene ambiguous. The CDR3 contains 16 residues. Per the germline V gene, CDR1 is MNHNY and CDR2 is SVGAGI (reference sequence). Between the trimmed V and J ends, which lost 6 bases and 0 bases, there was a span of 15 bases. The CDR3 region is CASSPQSGDSNQPQHF. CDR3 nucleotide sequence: TGTGCCAGCAGCCCCCAAAGTGGGGATAGCAATCAGCCCCAGCATTTT.

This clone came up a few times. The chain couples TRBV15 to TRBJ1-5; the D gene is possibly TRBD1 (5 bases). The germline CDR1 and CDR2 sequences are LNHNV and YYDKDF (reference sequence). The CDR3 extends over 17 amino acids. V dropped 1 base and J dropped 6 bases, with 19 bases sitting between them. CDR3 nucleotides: TGTGCCACCAGCAGAGGACCCGCAGGGCAGGGTGTTCAGCCCCAGCATTTT. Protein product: CATSRGPAGQGVQPQHF.

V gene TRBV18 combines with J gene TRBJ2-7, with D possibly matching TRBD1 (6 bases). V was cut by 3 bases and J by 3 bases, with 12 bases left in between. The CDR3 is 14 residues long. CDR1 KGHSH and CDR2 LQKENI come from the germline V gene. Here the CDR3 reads CASSPNRDDYEQYF. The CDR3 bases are TGTGCCAGCTCACCCAACAGGGACGACTACGAGCAGTACTTC.

CDR3 sequence: CSVSTRYEQYF. DNA for the CDR3: TGCAGCGTGTCAACAAGATACGAGCAGTACTTC. The chain uses TRBV29-1 and TRBJ2-7; D gene ambiguous. Trimming cost V 6 bases and J 4 bases, with 10 bases left between them. The CDR3 totals 11 residues. Germline CDR1 is SQVTM and CDR2 is ANQGSEA.

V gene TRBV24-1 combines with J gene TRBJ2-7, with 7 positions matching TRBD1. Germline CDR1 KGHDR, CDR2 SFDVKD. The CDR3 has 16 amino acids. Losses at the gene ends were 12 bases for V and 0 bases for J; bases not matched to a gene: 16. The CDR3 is CASPGQNMGSSYEQYF. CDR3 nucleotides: TGTGCCTCACCGGGACAGAACATGGGTAGCTCCTACGAGCAGTACTTC.

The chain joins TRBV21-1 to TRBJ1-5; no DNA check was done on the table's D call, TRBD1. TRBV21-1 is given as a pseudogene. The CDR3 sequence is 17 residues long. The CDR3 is CASSTVPGQFRNQPQHF. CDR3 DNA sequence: TGTGCCAGCAGCACTGTCCCGGGACAGTTTCGGAATCAGCCCCAGCATTTT.

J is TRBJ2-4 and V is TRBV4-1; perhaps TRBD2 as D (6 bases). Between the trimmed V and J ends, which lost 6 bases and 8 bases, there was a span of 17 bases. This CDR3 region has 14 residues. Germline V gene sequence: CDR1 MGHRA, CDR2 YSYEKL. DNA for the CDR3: TGCGCCAGCAGTCAAACTAGCCGGGAAGACATTCAGTACTTC. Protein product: CASSQTSREDIQYF.

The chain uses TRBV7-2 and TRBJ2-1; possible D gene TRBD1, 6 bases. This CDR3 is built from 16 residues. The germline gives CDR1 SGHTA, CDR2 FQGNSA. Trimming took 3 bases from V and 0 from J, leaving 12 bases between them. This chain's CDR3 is CASSLDTGSSYNEQFF. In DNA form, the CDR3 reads TGTGCCAGCAGCTTGGACACAGGGAGCTCCTACAATGAGCAGTTCTTC. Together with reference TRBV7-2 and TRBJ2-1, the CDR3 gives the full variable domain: GAGVSQSPSNKVTEKGKDVELRCDPISGHTALYWYRQSLGQGLEFLIYFQGNSAPDKSGLPSDRFSAERTGGSVSTLTIQRTQQEDSAVYLCASSLDTGSSYNEQFFGPGTRLTVL.

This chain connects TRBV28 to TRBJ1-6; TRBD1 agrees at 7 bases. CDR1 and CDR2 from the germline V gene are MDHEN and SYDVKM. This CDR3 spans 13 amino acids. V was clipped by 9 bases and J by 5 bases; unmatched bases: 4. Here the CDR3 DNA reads TGTGCCAGTTCGACAGGGAATAATTCACCCCTCCACTTT. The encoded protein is CASSTGNNSPLHF. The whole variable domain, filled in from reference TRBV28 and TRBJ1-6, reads DVKVTQSSRYLVKRTGEKVFLECVQDMDHENMFWYRQDPGLGLRLIYFSYDVKMKEKGDIPEGYSVSREKKERFSLILESASTNQTSMYLCASSTGNNSPLHFGNGTRLTVT.

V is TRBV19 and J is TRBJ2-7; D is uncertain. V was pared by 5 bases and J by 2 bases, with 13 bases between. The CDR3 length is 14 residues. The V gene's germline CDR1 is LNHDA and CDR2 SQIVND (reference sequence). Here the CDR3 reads CASSEHTPTYEQYF. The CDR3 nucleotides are TGTGCCAGTAGTGAACACACTCCTACCTACGAGCAGTACTTC.

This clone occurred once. The CDR3: CASIQAGQSLYGYTF. As DNA, the CDR3 is TGTGCCAGCATCCAAGCGGGACAGAGCCTCTATGGCTACACCTTC. This chain connects TRBV28 to TRBJ1-2; 7 bases fit TRBD1. The CDR3 has 15 amino acids. The trim removed 7 bases at V and 4 bases at J, leaving 12 bases unmatched. Germline lookup yields CDR1 MDHEN and CDR2 SYDVKM.

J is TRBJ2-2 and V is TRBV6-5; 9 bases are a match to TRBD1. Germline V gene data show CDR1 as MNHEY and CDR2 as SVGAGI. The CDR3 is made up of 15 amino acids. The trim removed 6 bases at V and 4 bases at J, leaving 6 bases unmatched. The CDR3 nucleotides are TGTGCCAGCAGGGTACAGGGGGCGGGCACCGGGGAGCTGTTTTTT. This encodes CASRVQGAGTGELFF.

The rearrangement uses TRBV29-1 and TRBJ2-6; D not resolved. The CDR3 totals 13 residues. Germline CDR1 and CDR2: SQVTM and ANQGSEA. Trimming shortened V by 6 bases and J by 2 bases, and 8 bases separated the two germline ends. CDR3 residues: CSVRRAGANVLTF. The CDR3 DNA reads TGCAGCGTCAGACGGGCTGGGGCCAACGTCCTGACTTTC.

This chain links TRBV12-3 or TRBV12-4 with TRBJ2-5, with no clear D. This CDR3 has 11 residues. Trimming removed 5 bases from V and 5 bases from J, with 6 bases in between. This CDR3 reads CASSIGETQYF. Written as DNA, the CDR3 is TGTGCCAGCAGTATCGGGGAGACCCAGTACTTC.

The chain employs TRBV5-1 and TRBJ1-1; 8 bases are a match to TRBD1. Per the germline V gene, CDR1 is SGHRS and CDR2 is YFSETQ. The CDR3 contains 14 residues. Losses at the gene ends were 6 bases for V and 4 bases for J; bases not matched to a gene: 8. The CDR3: CASNPTGGATEAFF. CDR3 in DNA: TGCGCCAGCAATCCCACAGGGGGGGCCACTGAAGCTTTCTTT.

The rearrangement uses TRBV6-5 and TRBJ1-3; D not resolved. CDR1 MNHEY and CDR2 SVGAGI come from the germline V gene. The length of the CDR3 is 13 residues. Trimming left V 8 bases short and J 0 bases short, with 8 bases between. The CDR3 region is CASEGSSGNTIYF. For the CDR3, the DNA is TGTGCCAGCGAGGGTTCCTCTGGAAACACCATATATTTT.

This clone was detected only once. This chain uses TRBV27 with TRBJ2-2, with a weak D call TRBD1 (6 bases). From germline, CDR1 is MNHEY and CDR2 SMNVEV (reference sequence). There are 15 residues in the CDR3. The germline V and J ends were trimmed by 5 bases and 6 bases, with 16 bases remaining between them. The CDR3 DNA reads TGTGCCAGCAGTCCCCGGCAGGGGTACTCCGGGGAGCTGTTTTTT. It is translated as CASSPRQGYSGELFF.